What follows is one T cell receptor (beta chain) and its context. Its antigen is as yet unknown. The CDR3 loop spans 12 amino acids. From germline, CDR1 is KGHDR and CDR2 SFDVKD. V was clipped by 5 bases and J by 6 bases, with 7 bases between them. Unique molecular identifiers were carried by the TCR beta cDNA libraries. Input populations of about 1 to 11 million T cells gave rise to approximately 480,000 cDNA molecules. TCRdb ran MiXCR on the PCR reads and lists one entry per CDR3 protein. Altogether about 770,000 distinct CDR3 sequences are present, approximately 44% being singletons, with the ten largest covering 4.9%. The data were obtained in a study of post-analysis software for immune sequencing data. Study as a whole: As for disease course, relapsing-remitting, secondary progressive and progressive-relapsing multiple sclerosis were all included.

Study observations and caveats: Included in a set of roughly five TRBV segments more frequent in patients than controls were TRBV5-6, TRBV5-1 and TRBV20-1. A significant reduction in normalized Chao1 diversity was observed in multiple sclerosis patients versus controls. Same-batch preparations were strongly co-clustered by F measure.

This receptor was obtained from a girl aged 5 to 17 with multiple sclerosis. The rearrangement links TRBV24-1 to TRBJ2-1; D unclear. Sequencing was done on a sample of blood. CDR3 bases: TGTGCCACCAGTGCTAGATCCAATGAGCAGTTCTTC. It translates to CATSARSNEQFF.